This is a list of T cell receptor beta chains from one sample in a study of shared clonotypes between healthy human individuals. Some clones are missing from TCRdb's copy, which holds only in-frame ones; the method was immunoSEQ multiplex PCR. Among about 2 million clones listed, roughly 94% were seen once. Sequencing was done on a sample of naive CD4+ T cells sorted from blood. These receptors came from a man aged 18 to 35 in good health. The conserved cysteine and the conserved F or W are not part of the CDR3 here. D genes are given only for firm matches. The listing skips clone size in some rows; elsewhere it reads once, few, many or a size class.

TRBV7-2,TRBD1,NA,ASSFQGAGANVLT
TRBV7-9,NA,NA,ASSFRSGRRYNEQF
TRBV7-9,NA,NA,ASTHFRREGAYEQY
TRBV30,TRBD2,NA,AWSGVKPGTSPTDTQY
TRBV5-1,TRBD1,once,ASSPGTGSSSGNTIY
TRBV9,TRBD1,NA,ASSSRDRFPNTEAF
TRBV30,NA,NA,AWGRIPEAF
TRBV6-5,NA,once,ASSFLTGELF
TRBV19,TRBD1,NA,ASSGGQGRGEQF
TRBV6-1,NA,NA,ASSEALIGDTQY
TRBV19,NA,NA,ASSIIGFETQY
TRBV10-2,NA,once,ASSEGSHSTETQY
TRBV6-5,NA,NA,ASSYSTFGSYEQY
TRBV2,NA,NA,ASSEQGRTTEAF
TRBV5-1,NA,NA,ASSLGGDGGQPQH
TRBV7-2,TRBD2,NA,ASSVTSGRNEQF
TRBV5-5,TRBD1,NA,ASSPGGTEAF
TRBV7-9,TRBD1,NA,ASSSGQASTNEKLF
TRBV7-2,TRBD1,NA,ASSRQGAWSYEQY
TRBV6-1,TRBD2,NA,ASSGGSYNEQF
TRBV5-4,TRBD1,NA,ASSLDPGQSYGYT
TRBV10-1,NA,NA,ASSEVTAEGQY
TRBV5-1,NA,once,ASSYNYNEQF
TRBV5-6,NA,NA,ASSLVRAGVGDTQY
TRBV7-6,NA,NA,ASSFGLGTGELF
TRBV5-1,NA,NA,ASRLTGSETQY
TRBV10-3,NA,once,ATAGSSNQPQH
TRBV28,NA,NA,AHGDSYNSPLH
TRBV5-4,TRBD1,NA,ASSLDRGTAEAF
TRBV7-2,NA,NA,ASSLAFNQPQH
TRBV6-6,NA,NA,ASSDWGGNTIY
TRBV6-5,TRBD1,NA,ASSLWTGVSYEQY
TRBV7-8,NA,NA,ASSLEGGAASSGNTIY
TRBV28,TRBD1,NA,ASSSGGRNTEAF
TRBV28,NA,NA,ASSQGGSTQNTQY
TRBV11-2,TRBD2,NA,ASSFRTSRLNEQF
TRBV5-4,NA,NA,ASSLGTGLNTGELF
TRBV7-9,TRBD1,once,ASSLGQANEKLF